This is a list of T cell receptor beta chains from one sample in a study of shared clonotypes between healthy human individuals. Method: immunoSEQ multiplex PCR; TCRdb's copy keeps in-frame clones and lacks some. The table shows about 1.1 million clones, with around three quarters occurring only once. The sequenced sample was memory CD4+ T cells from PBMCs. These receptors originate from a man aged 18 to 30 in good health. Some clones in this sample may be carry-over from other donors' samples. Both conserved end residues are part of each CDR3. D genes are given only for firm matches. Clone sizes are given selectively: once, few, many, or a class where the clone is expanded.

J | V | D | size | DNA | CDR3
TRBJ1-1 | TRBV27 | NA | NA | TGTGCCAGCAGTTTATATGGCTCAACCACTGAAGCTTTCTTT | CASSLYGSTTEAFF
TRBJ2-7 | TRBV5-1 | TRBD1 | NA | TGCGCCAGCAGCTTGGCTGGGACAGGGTTGAACGAGCAGTACTTC | CASSLAGTGLNEQYF
TRBJ1-5 | TRBV7-9 | NA | NA | TGTGCCAGCAGCTTAGGGACTCAGAGGCCCCAGCATTTT | CASSLGTQRPQHF
TRBJ1-4 | TRBV7-2 | TRBD1 | few | TGTGCCAGCAGACCGACGGGACAGGGAAACGAAAAACTGTTTTTT | CASRPTGQGNEKLFF
TRBJ2-2 | TRBV6-5 | NA | NA | TGTGCCAGCAGTAGAACAGGTTTTAACACCGGGGAGCTGTTTTTT | CASSRTGFNTGELFF
TRBJ2-5 | TRBV5-1 | NA | many | TGCGCCAGCAGCTTGGTTCTAGGGGCGTCACAAGAGACCCAGTACTTC | CASSLVLGASQETQYF
TRBJ2-5 | TRBV5-1 | TRBD2 | NA | TGCGCCAGCAGCCCTTCGGGGGGACCAACCCAAGAGACCCAGTACTTC | CASSPSGGPTQETQYF
TRBJ1-1 | TRBV18 | NA | NA | TGTGCCAGCTCACCACCCCCCGGTGCCCCTATCGACACTGAAGCTTTCTTT | CASSPPPGAPIDTEAFF
TRBJ2-3 | TRBV12-5 | NA | NA | TGTGCTAGTGGCCCGCAAGGGAAGAGGAAAAGCACAGATACGCAGTATTTT | CASGPQGKRKSTDTQYF
TRBJ2-7 | TRBV28 | TRBD1 | once | TGTGCCAGCAGATTACAGGGGCTTACCTACGAGCAGTACTTC | CASRLQGLTYEQYF
TRBJ2-5 | TRBV6-5 | NA | NA | TGTGCCAGCAGTCCTTCCATATGGGGTGAGACCCAGTACTTC | CASSPSIWGETQYF
TRBJ2-7 | TRBV5-1 | NA | once | TGCGCCAGCAGGCAGTCGTGGCTGAGCTCCTACGAGCAGTACTTC | CASRQSWLSSYEQYF
TRBJ2-7 | TRBV5-1 | TRBD2 | NA | TGCGCCAGCAGCTTGAATGGCGGGAGGGAGGACGAGCAGTACTTC | CASSLNGGREDEQYF
TRBJ2-5 | TRBV30 | NA | NA | TGTGCCTGGGGGAATCAGGACTACACTCAAGAGACCCAGTACTTC | CAWGNQDYTQETQYF
TRBJ2-1 | TRBV11-2 | NA | NA | TGTGCCAGCAGCTTAAGTACGCTTGGGAATGAGCAGTTCTTC | CASSLSTLGNEQFF
TRBJ1-3 | TRBV28 | NA | NA | TGTGCCAGCAGTTCCGAGCACTCTGGAAACACCATATATTTT | CASSSEHSGNTIYF
TRBJ2-5 | TRBV6-1 | TRBD1 | few | TGTGCCAGCACCCGAGACAGGGGAGAGACCCAGTACTTC | CASTRDRGETQYF
TRBJ1-4 | TRBV7-2 | NA | few | TGTGCCAGCAGCTTGTTTCAGCTTGAAAAACTGTTTTTT | CASSLFQLEKLFF
TRBJ1-1 | TRBV18 | NA | NA | TGTGCCAGCTCACCAGCAGGGGCGGAGACTGAAGCTTTCTTT | CASSPAGAETEAFF
TRBJ2-5 | TRBV5-4 | TRBD1 | NA | TGTGCCAGCAGCCTGGGACAGGGGGAGACCCAGTACTTC | CASSLGQGETQYF
TRBJ2-3 | TRBV9 | NA | NA | TGTGCCAGCAGTTGGTCCGGGGGGCACACAGATACGCAGTATTTT | CASSWSGGHTDTQYF
TRBJ2-6 | TRBV6-6 | NA | NA | TGTGCCAGCAGCTCCGGGGATTCTGGGGCCAACGTCCTGACTTTC | CASSSGDSGANVLTF
TRBJ2-1 | TRBV21-1 | NA | NA | TGTGCCAGCAGCTATCGGACTAGCGGGAGCCCCCACAATGAGCAGTTCTTC | CASSYRTSGSPHNEQFF
TRBJ1-1 | TRBV29-1 | NA | once | TGCAGCGTTGAAATTCGGGGGAACACTGAAGCTTTCTTT | CSVEIRGNTEAFF
TRBJ1-2 | TRBV14 | NA | NA | TGTGCCAGCAGCCGAGACAGTGCTCGGGGCTACACCTTC | CASSRDSARGYTF
TRBJ2-7 | TRBV18 | TRBD2 | NA | TGTGCCAGCTCACCACGGGTCGGGGGGGGAACCTACGAGCAGTACTTC | CASSPRVGGGTYEQYF
TRBJ2-2 | TRBV7-8 | NA | NA | TGTGCCAGCAGCTACGCCAGAGGCCCCGGGGAGCTGTTTTTT | CASSYARGPGELFF
TRBJ1-1 | TRBV25-1 | TRBD1 | few | TGTGCCAGCGCCCGGGACAGGGGCATGAACACTGAAGCTTTCTTT | CASARDRGMNTEAFF
TRBJ1-2 | TRBV4-3 | NA | once | TGCGCCAGCAGCCAAGAGACGGGGACCGGTGGCTACACCTTC | CASSQETGTGGYTF
TRBJ2-5 | TRBV28 | TRBD2 | few | TGTGCCAGCAGTACACCTCCGGGACTAGCGGGAGGGCCCTCAGAGACCCAGTACTTC | CASSTPPGLAGGPSETQYF